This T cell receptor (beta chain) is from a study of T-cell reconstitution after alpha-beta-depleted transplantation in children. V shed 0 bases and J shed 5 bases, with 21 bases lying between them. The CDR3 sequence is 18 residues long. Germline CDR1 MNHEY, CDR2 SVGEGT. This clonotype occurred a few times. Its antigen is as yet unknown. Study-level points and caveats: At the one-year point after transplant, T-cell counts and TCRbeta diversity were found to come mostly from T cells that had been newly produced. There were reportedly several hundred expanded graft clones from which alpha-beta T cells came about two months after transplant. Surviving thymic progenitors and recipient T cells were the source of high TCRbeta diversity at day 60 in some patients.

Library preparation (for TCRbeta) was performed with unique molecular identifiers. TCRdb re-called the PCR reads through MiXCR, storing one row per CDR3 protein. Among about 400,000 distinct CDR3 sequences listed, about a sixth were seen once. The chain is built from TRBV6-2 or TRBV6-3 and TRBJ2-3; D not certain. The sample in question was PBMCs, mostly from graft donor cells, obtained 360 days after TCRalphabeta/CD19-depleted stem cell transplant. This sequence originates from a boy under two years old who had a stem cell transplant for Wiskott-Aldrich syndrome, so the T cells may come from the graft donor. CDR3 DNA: TGTGCCAGCAGTTACTCCCTCGAATCCCTTAGGCAGGAAGATACGCAGTATTTT. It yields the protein CASSYSLESLRQEDTQYF.